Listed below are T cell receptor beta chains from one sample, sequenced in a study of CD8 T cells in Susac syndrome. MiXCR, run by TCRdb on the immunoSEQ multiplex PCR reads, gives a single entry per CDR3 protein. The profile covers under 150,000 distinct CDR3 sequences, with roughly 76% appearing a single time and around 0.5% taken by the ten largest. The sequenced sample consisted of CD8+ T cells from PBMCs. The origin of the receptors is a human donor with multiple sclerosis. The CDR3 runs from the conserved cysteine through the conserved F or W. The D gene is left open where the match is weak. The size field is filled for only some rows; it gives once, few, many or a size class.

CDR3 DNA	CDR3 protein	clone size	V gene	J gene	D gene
TGTGCCAGTAGTATCGGACAGGGACTCAATCAGCCCCAGCATTTT	CASSIGQGLNQPQHF	NA	TRBV19	TRBJ1-5	TRBD1
TGTGCTAGTGGTAGGGCCCGCATCATTCCGGGACACGAGATGGACTATTATCTTTACAATGAGCAGTTCTTC	CASGRARIIPGHEMDYYLYNEQFF	NA	TRBV12-5	TRBJ2-1	NA
TGTGCCAGCGGGCAGTTGATTCGACTACCGAACACCGGGGAGCTGTTTTTT	CASGQLIRLPNTGELFF	NA	TRBV12-3/TRBV12-4	TRBJ2-2	NA
TGTGCCAGCAGCTCAATTACAGGGGGCGACGAAAAACTGTTTTTT	CASSSITGGDEKLFF	NA	TRBV12-3/TRBV12-4	TRBJ1-4	TRBD1
TGTGCCAGTAGTATGAGGGGGCACGACACCGGGGAGCTGTTTTTT	CASSMRGHDTGELFF	NA	TRBV19	TRBJ2-2	TRBD1
TGTGCCAGCTCACCTCTACCAGAGGGGGAGGGTCGTTTCACCTTC	CASSPLPEGEGRFTF	NA	TRBV18	TRBJ1-2	NA
TGTGCCAGCAGCTTTGGCCCGGGAGGAGCGGACAATGAGCAGTTCTTC	CASSFGPGGADNEQFF	NA	TRBV7-9	TRBJ2-1	TRBD2
TGTGCCAGCAGTGGAGCGGCGGGACGTTATTTTTATGGCTACACCTTC	CASSGAAGRYFYGYTF	NA	TRBV12-3/TRBV12-4	TRBJ1-2	NA
TGCGCCAGCAGCTTGGGACATAACACCGGGGAGCTGTTTTTT	CASSLGHNTGELFF	NA	TRBV5-1	TRBJ2-2	NA
TGTGCCAGCAGTGAAGGGCCCTTGGGTGGCTACACCTTC	CASSEGPLGGYTF	NA	TRBV2	TRBJ1-2	NA
TGCGCCAGCAGCCAAGAGTTTTCGACTGAAGCTTTCTTT	CASSQEFSTEAFF	NA	TRBV4-3	TRBJ1-1	NA
TGTGCCAGCAGCCACCAGGGGCAGGGTAGGACAGATACGCAGTATTTT	CASSHQGQGRTDTQYF	few	TRBV7-9	TRBJ2-3	NA
TGTGCCAGCACCACCCAGGTGGAGCGTACGGAGACCCAGTACTTC	CASTTQVERTETQYF	NA	TRBV12-3/TRBV12-4	TRBJ2-5	NA
TGTGCCAGCAGCTTAGGTGGAATGAACACTGAAGCTTTCTTT	CASSLGGMNTEAFF	few	TRBV27	TRBJ1-1	NA
TGCGCCAGCAGCGGCCTCCGGGACGGCTTATCCACCGGGGAGCTGTTTTTT	CASSGLRDGLSTGELFF	NA	TRBV5-1	TRBJ2-2	NA
TGTGCCAGTAATATGGGCGGACAGGGGATCGATGAGCAGTTCTTC	CASNMGGQGIDEQFF	NA	TRBV19	TRBJ2-1	TRBD1
TGTGCCAGCAGCCGACTAGCGGGAGGGCTCACAGATACGCAGTATTTT	CASSRLAGGLTDTQYF	NA	TRBV7-2	TRBJ2-3	TRBD2
TGTGCCAGCTCACTGTTGATCAGCGGGAGGGCCGGAGAGACCCAGTACTTC	CASSLLISGRAGETQYF	NA	TRBV18	TRBJ2-5	TRBD2
TGTGCCAGCAGCTTAGCGGGAGCCCACAATGAGCAGTTCTTC	CASSLAGAHNEQFF	NA	TRBV9	TRBJ2-1	TRBD2
TGTGCCAGCAGCCAAGGCCTGGGACAGGGAGTAGGGGCCACTGAAGCTTTCTTT	CASSQGLGQGVGATEAFF	NA	TRBV3-1	TRBJ1-1	TRBD1
TGTGCCAGCAGTATAGCGGGCTCACCAGATACGCAGTATTTT	CASSIAGSPDTQYF	few	TRBV6-1	TRBJ2-3	TRBD2
TGTGCCACCCGACCGACTAGCGGGGGGGCCGCAGAGACCCAGTACTTC	CATRPTSGGAAETQYF	NA	TRBV19	TRBJ2-5	TRBD2
TGCAGCGTTCAAGGGACGGAAGACTATGGCTACACCTTC	CSVQGTEDYGYTF	once	TRBV29-1	TRBJ1-2	NA
TGTGCCAGCAGCTCCGACCCTGAAGCTTTCTTT	CASSSDPEAFF	NA	TRBV28	TRBJ1-1	NA
TGTGCCAGCAGTCACCTTTTAAAAATTCGTTTCGATGAGCAGTTCTTC	CASSHLLKIRFDEQFF	NA	TRBV6-2/TRBV6-3	TRBJ2-1	NA
TGTGCCAGCAGTTACAGGGCCGGGACAGGGGGCCCCTACGAGCAGTACTTC	CASSYRAGTGGPYEQYF	few	TRBV6-2/TRBV6-3	TRBJ2-7	TRBD1
TGTGCCAGCACCCCCACTAGCGGGAGTGCAGATACGCAGTATTTT	CASTPTSGSADTQYF	NA	TRBV6-4	TRBJ2-3	TRBD2
TGTGCCAGCATCTCGGATAACTTTGTGGAGGCTTTCTTT	CASISDNFVEAFF	NA	TRBV6-1	TRBJ1-1	NA
TGTGCCAGCTCACTGGTCCAGCGGGAGAGGAATGCCTACAATGAGCAGTTCTTC	CASSLVQRERNAYNEQFF	NA	TRBV18	TRBJ2-1	TRBD2
TGTGCCAGCAGCGACCTCACATTACTAGTTACGGAAGAGACCCAGTACTTC	CASSDLTLLVTEETQYF	NA	TRBV7-9	TRBJ2-5	NA
TGTGCCAGTAGTCTGGGACAGGGGAACAATGAGCAGTTCTTC	CASSLGQGNNEQFF	few	TRBV19	TRBJ2-1	TRBD1
TGTGCCAGCAGTTTACGGATTACAGATACGCAGTATTTT	CASSLRITDTQYF	NA	TRBV12-3/TRBV12-4	TRBJ2-3	NA
TGTGCCAGCAGCACCCACAGGGGGCCTAAGACCGGGGAGCTGTTTTTT	CASSTHRGPKTGELFF	once	TRBV5-5	TRBJ2-2	TRBD1
TGTGCCAGCAGTTCCCCCGACCGCCGGGACGAGCAGTACTTC	CASSSPDRRDEQYF	NA	TRBV6-2/TRBV6-3	TRBJ2-7	NA
TGTGCCAGTAGTTTGTACACTGAAGCTTTCTTT	CASSLYTEAFF	NA	TRBV19	TRBJ1-1	NA
TGTGCCAGCAGTTTAGTTTTATTTCAGGCAGTAGAGACCCAGTACTTC	CASSLVLFQAVETQYF	NA	TRBV12-3/TRBV12-4	TRBJ2-5	NA
TGTGCCAGCAGTGATGTGGGCAGGGGTACTAATGAAAAACTGTTTTTT	CASSDVGRGTNEKLFF	NA	TRBV25-1	TRBJ1-4	NA
TGCAGTGCTAGACCCCTAGGGGGGCCGCCAACCTCTGGAAACACCATATATTTT	CSARPLGGPPTSGNTIYF	NA	TRBV20-1	TRBJ1-3	NA
TGTGCCAGCAGTTACCGGCAAATTACTGAAGCTTTCTTT	CASSYRQITEAFF	few	TRBV6-6	TRBJ1-1	NA
TGTGCCAGCAGCTTGGGCAGCACCTACGAGCAGTACTTC	CASSLGSTYEQYF	NA	TRBV13	TRBJ2-7	NA
TGTGCCAGCAGCCTCCGCCTACTGGGAACCGGGGAGCTGTTTTTT	CASSLRLLGTGELFF	NA	TRBV3-1	TRBJ2-2	NA
TGTGCCAGCAGTGAATTCGGGGGGGAGGGTGAAGCTTTCTTT	CASSEFGGEGEAFF	few	TRBV25-1	TRBJ1-1	NA
TGTGCCACCTGGACAGGGGGCGACGCTTTCTTT	CATWTGGDAFF	once	TRBV10-3	TRBJ1-1	TRBD1
TGTGCCATCAGTCCGCTCGGGGAACTTTGGGGCTACACCTTC	CAISPLGELWGYTF	NA	TRBV10-3	TRBJ1-2	NA
TGCGCCAGCAGCCCCGGCCCGGGACAGGGGACCTACGAGCAGTACTTC	CASSPGPGQGTYEQYF	few	TRBV4-1	TRBJ2-7	TRBD1
TGTGCCAGCAGCCAAGACCCTAGCGGGAGCAGTACCGGGGAGCTGTTTTTT	CASSQDPSGSSTGELFF	once	TRBV3-1	TRBJ2-2	TRBD2
TGTGCCAGCAGTTACGGTCCCCACTATAATTCACCCCTCCACTTT	CASSYGPHYNSPLHF	NA	TRBV6-5	TRBJ1-6	NA
TGTGCCAGCAGTTCCCTCGGGTCCTACGAGCAGTACTTC	CASSSLGSYEQYF	NA	TRBV27	TRBJ2-7	NA
TGTGCCAGCAGCCCAGACAAAACGAACACCGGGGAGCTGTTTTTT	CASSPDKTNTGELFF	NA	TRBV7-3	TRBJ2-2	NA
TGCGCCAGTAACCCCCAGGGGAGAGACAATGAGCAGTTCTTC	CASNPQGRDNEQFF	few	TRBV4-1	TRBJ2-1	NA
TGTGCCAGTAGCCCATTTGACAGGATCAATCAGCCCCAGCATTTT	CASSPFDRINQPQHF	NA	TRBV19	TRBJ1-5	NA
TGCAGTGTACGGGACAGGGGGCGCCGGACCGGCGAGCAGTACTTC	CSVRDRGRRTGEQYF	once	TRBV20-1	TRBJ2-7	TRBD1
TGTGCTAGCAGCTCCCACGACAACCAAGAGACCCAGTACTTC	CASSSHDNQETQYF	NA	TRBV7-7	TRBJ2-5	NA
TGTGCCAGCGACCATGGCCCGATTTTGACCAACACTGAAGCTTTCTTT	CASDHGPILTNTEAFF	NA	TRBV19	TRBJ1-1	NA
TGTGCCACCAGTGATAAAGGGTATCATGAAAAACTGTTTTTT	CATSDKGYHEKLFF	NA	TRBV24-1	TRBJ1-4	NA
TGTGCCTGGAGTGTAGGGCTGGACAGGGTGAAAACTGAAGCTTTCTTT	CAWSVGLDRVKTEAFF	NA	TRBV30	TRBJ1-1	TRBD1
TGCAGTGCTAGAGATCTCGGACTAGCGGGGGGCCCTATGACAGATACGCAGTATTTT	CSARDLGLAGGPMTDTQYF	NA	TRBV20-1	TRBJ2-3	TRBD2
TGTGCCAGCGCTTGGGCGTTTTACAATGAGCAGTTCTTC	CASAWAFYNEQFF	NA	TRBV7-2	TRBJ2-1	NA